This T cell receptor (beta chain) was found in a study of TIL therapy for anti-PD-1-resistant metastatic lung cancer. About the research overall: Patients then received nivolumab; progressors got lymphodepletion, TIL and IL-2. Tumors had a median PD-L1 proportion score of 4.5% to 7%. By whole-exome sequencing, median non-synonymous tumor mutation burden was less than 1.8 mutations per megabase.

Time point specified: pre-treatment sample, taken before nivolumab and TIL therapy. Sequencing used immunoSEQ v3. Profiling relied on immunoSEQ multiplex PCR, and the TCRdb table lists in-frame clones only, not all of them. The sample contains about 46,000 clones, around 86% of which appear only once. Trimming removed 3 bases from V and 6 bases from J; junction bases left unmatched: 6. Germline lookup yields CDR1 DFQATT and CDR2 SNEGSKA (reference sequence). This CDR3 spans 14 amino acids. The V gene is TRBV20-1, the J gene TRBJ2-7, with TRBD2 identical over 12 bases. Material: blood, obtained at baseline. The TCR originated in a person aged 25 to 85 with non-small cell lung cancer. The chain's CDR3 is CSASRTSGTGEQYF. The CDR3 nucleotides read TGCAGTGCTAGTCGGACTAGCGGGACGGGCGAGCAGTACTTC.